The entry below gives a single T cell receptor beta chain sequence along with its context. Antigen unknown. The CDR3 extends over 12 amino acids. Trimming pared 2 bases from V and 4 bases from J, leaving 4 bases between. Germline CDR1 MGHRA, CDR2 YSYEKL. The data were taken from a study of T-cell memory formation after mild COVID-19. TCRdb recomputed calls from the 5' RACE reads with MiXCR, one row per CDR3 protein. The table has roughly 450,000 distinct CDR3 sequences, over 15% seen once; the top ten hold approximately 13%. Study-level findings and limits: Clones contracting across day 15 to 85 had a balanced CD4/CD8 profile; later expanding clones leaned CD4+. Researchers report contracting CD4+ clones mostly in CM and EM, with CD8+ clones in EMRA.

This chain joins TRBV4-1 and TRBJ2-3; D call uncertain. The sequenced sample was PBMCs or a T cell subset sorted from them (not recorded which). This sequence originates from an adult woman who had mild COVID-19 (a few samples of this study predate the infection). Cell type and time point are not known. Here the CDR3 reads CASSQFSDTQYF. The CDR3 region has the DNA TGCGCCAGCAGCCAATTCTCAGATACGCAGTATTTT.